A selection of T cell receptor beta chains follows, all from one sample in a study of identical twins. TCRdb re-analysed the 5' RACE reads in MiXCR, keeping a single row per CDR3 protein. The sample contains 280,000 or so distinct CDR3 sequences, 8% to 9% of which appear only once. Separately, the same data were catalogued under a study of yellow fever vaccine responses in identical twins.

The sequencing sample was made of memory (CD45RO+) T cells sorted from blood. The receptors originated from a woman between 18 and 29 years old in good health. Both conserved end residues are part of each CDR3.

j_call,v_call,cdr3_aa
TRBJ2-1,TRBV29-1,CSVEPQGPEQFF
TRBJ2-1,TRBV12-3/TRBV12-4,CACSSIPTRQGSGMDEQFF
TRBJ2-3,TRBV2,CANLLREGRDTQYF
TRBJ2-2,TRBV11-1,CASSQSNTGELFF
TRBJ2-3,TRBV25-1,CASRQVGTDTQYF
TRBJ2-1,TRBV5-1,CASSLERLAGTGFF
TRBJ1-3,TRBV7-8,CASSSVGTGWGNSGNTIYF
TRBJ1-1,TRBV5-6,CASSLRQGETEAFF
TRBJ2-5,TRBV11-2,CASSSLGTQYF
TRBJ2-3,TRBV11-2,CASSLLTGTSGGQDTQYF
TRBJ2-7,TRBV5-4,CASSLDLVINEQYF
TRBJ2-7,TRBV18,CASSPRGTETYEQYF
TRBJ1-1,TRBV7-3,CASSLRTENTEAFF
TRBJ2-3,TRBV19,CASSRDRVGADTQYF
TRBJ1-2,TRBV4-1,CASSQEVQAGLRGYTF
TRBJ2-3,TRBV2,CASRGDSGTDTQYF
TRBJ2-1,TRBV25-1,CASSEDRESDNEQFF
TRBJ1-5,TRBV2,CASSSGTPGQPQHF